Listed here are 9 T cell receptor beta chains from one sample, sequenced in a study of blood T cell repertoires in COVID-19. Repertoires were generated with immunoSEQ multiplex PCR, while TCRdb's copy carries only in-frame clones and drops some. The data show around 140,000 clones, with around 82% seen just once and roughly 15% held by the top ten. Material: peripheral blood. The receptors derive from a human donor with acute or convalescent COVID-19. The donor label of this sample is uncertain.

This clone has only one observation. The chain employs TRBV19 and TRBJ2-5, with D perhaps matching TRBD2 (5 bases). V shed 5 bases and J shed 5 bases, with 12 bases lying between them. The CDR3 length is 13 residues. Germline V gene data show CDR1 as LNHDA and CDR2 as SQIVND (reference sequence). CDR3 nucleotide sequence: TGTGCCAGTAGTCCGGGAATCGGGGAGACCCAGTACTTC. It translates to CASSPGIGETQYF. Supplemented by reference TRBV19 and TRBJ2-5, the full variable domain reads DGGITQSPKYLFRKEGQNVTLSCEQNLNHDAMYWYRQDPGQGLRLIYYSQIVNDFQKGDIAEGYSVSREKKESFPLTVTSAQKNPTAFYLCASSPGIGETQYFGPGTRLLVL.

The V gene is TRBV7-9, the J gene TRBJ2-7; 9 bases line up with TRBD1. This CDR3 comprises 15 residues. After removal of 3 bases from V and 3 bases from J, the junction contained 6 bases not matched to a gene. In germline, CDR1 is SEHNR, CDR2 FQNEAQ (reference sequence). CDR3 in amino acids: CASSFLTGGGYEQYF. The CDR3 nucleotides are TGTGCCAGCAGCTTCTTGACAGGGGGTGGCTACGAGCAGTACTTC.

This chain uses TRBV27 with TRBJ2-7, with D hard to call. The V and J ends lost 7 bases and 2 bases respectively, with 12 bases between them. Germline assignment: CDR1 MNHEY and CDR2 SMNVEV (reference sequence). The CDR3 length is 13 residues. CDR3 bases: TGTGCCAGCAAATCCGACACAGCCTACGAGCAGTACTTC. This codes for CASKSDTAYEQYF.

The V gene is TRBV10-3, the J gene TRBJ1-2, with no clear D. Germline CDR1 is ENHRY and CDR2 is SYGVKD. The CDR3 runs to 12 residues. The ends were cut back, 4 bases at V and 8 bases at J, with 11 bases in the middle. The DNA for the CDR3 is TGTGCCATCAGTGGAGGGAATGGGGGCTACACCTTC. The encoded protein is CAISGGNGGYTF.

The chain combines TRBV19 with TRBJ1-5, with 8 nucleotides matching TRBD1. The CDR3 extends over 15 amino acids. The J segment lost 1 base and the V segment lost 7 bases, leaving 6 bases of the junction unmatched. Per germline, CDR1 LNHDA and CDR2 SQIVND (reference sequence). This CDR3 reads CASTRTGQSNQPQHF. The CDR3 bases are TGTGCCAGTACTCGGACAGGGCAAAGCAATCAGCCCCAGCATTTT.

The chain is built from TRBV29-1 and TRBJ1-2, with 7 bases fitting TRBD1. Losses at the gene ends were 1 base for V and 7 bases for J; bases not matched to a gene: 3. CDR3 length equals 12 residues. Germline assignment: CDR1 SQVTM and CDR2 ANQGSEA. CDR3 loop: CSVEGQGVGYTF. Written as DNA, the CDR3 is TGCAGCGTTGAAGGACAGGGCGTTGGCTACACCTTC.

The chain is built from TRBV6-5 and TRBJ1-1; tentatively, D is TRBD1 (6 bases). The germline V gene has CDR1 MNHEY and CDR2 SVGAGI. V was shortened by 6 bases and J by 6 bases, with 17 bases between the two germline ends. The CDR3 extends over 14 amino acids. CDR3 DNA: TGTGCCAGCAGGGACAGAGTGGTCGTCCCTGAAGCTTTCTTT. Amino acids: CASRDRVVVPEAFF.

The chain links TRBV6-5 to TRBJ1-2, with TRBD1 identical over 8 bases. CDR3 length: 15 amino acids. Germline CDR1 is MNHEY and CDR2 is SVGAGI. J gave up 1 base and V 6 bases, and 7 bases lay outside the gene matches. CDR3 coding DNA: TGTGCCAGCAGGGACAGGGAAAGGGGTAACTATGGCTACACCTTC. It codes for CASRDRERGNYGYTF.

The chain is built from TRBV6-5 and TRBJ2-7; 7 bases are a match to TRBD1. The V gene's germline CDR1 is MNHEY and CDR2 SVGAGI. The CDR3 consists of 14 residues. The junction had 5 bases not matched to a gene; V was cut back by 6 bases and J by 0 bases. The CDR3 here is CASRIPGGSYEQYF. Here the CDR3 DNA reads TGTGCCAGCAGGATCCCAGGGGGCTCCTACGAGCAGTACTTC.